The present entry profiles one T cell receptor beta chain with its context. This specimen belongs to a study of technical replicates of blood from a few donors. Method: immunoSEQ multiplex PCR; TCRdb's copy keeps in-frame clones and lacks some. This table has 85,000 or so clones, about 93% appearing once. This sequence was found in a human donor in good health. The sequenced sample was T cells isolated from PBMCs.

In DNA, the CDR3 is TGCGCCAGCAGCTGGGGCGACAGAGATAATCAGCCCCAGCATTTT. Its translation is CASSWGDRDNQPQHF. The V call is TRBV5-1, the J call TRBJ1-5; tentatively, D is TRBD1 (5 bases). V dropped 3 bases and J dropped 4 bases, with 14 bases sitting between them. The length of the CDR3 is 15 residues. The V gene's germline CDR1 is SGHRS and CDR2 YFSETQ.